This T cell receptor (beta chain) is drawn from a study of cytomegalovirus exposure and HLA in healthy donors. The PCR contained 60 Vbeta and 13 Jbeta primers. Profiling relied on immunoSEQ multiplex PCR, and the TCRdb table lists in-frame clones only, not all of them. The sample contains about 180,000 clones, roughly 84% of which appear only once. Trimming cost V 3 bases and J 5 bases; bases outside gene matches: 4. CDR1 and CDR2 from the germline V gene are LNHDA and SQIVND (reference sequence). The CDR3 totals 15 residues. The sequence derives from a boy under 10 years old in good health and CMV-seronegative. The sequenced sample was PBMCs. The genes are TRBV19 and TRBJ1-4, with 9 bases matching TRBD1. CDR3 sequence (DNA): TGTGCCAGTAGTATTCCCGGGACAGGGAATGAAAAACTGTTTTTT. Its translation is CASSIPGTGNEKLFF.